One and the same sample provided the 22 T cell receptor beta chains below, sequenced in a study of regulatory T cells in long-lasting Graves disease. Sample time point: persistent/refractory GD, antithyroid drugs over 5 years with positive TRAb. RNA extracted from PBMCs served as the sequencing template. Both iRepertoire HTBI primers and Arm-PCR of CDR3 regions were used to build the TCR beta libraries. From the multiplex PCR reads, TCRdb called clonotypes with MiXCR, one entry per CDR3 protein. The profile shows about 290,000 distinct CDR3 sequences, around 21% of them singletons. The sequences come from peripheral blood mononuclear cells (PBMCs), collected when the disease was refractory, from a patient treated with antithyroid drugs. The receptors come from a female donor with Graves disease.

Many counts were recorded for this clonotype. This sequence joins TRBV3-1 and TRBJ1-2, with D unresolved. The germline V gene encodes CDR1 LGHDT and CDR2 YNNKEL (reference sequence). The CDR3 has 14 amino acids. Trimming took off 0 bases at V and 4 bases at J, with 9 bases between the two ends. The CDR3 DNA reads as TGTGCCAGCAGCCAAGAAGCGGCCTCCTATGGCTACACCTTC. It specifies CASSQEAASYGYTF.

Concerning this clonotype itself: This could be a read error, since a much larger clone is one nucleotide away. This chain uses TRBV7-2 with TRBJ1-5; perhaps TRBD2 as D (7 bases). The end of the DNA is better explained by TRBJ2-3, so the J call may be wrong. This CDR3 region has 16 residues. Germline V CDR1 and CDR2: SGHTA, FQGNSA. CDR3 nucleotide sequence: TGTGCCAGCAGCTTCGTCGCGGGGGCAAACAATCAGCCCCAGTATTTT. This gives the protein CASSFVAGANNQPQYF.

The V gene is TRBV28, the J gene TRBJ2-1; D perhaps matches TRBD2 (5 bases). Germline V gives CDR1 MDHEN, CDR2 SYDVKM. The CDR3 is 15 residues long. Trimming cost V 8 bases and J 3 bases, with 17 bases left between them. Here the CDR3 DNA reads TGTGCCAGCCTGGAAGGGCTAGCTGGCTACAATGAGCAGTTCTTC. It encodes CASLEGLAGYNEQFF.

This clonotype came up many times. This chain uses TRBV15 with TRBJ1-1, with D uncertain. This CDR3 spans 13 amino acids. Germline loops: CDR1 LNHNV, CDR2 YYDKDF (reference sequence). The V and J ends lost 3 bases and 4 bases respectively, with 9 bases between them. The CDR3 coding sequence is TGTGCCACCAGCAGGGTGATGTTCACTGAAGCTTTCTTT. Amino acids: CATSRVMFTEAFF.

This clonotype was counted at least ten times. The chain is built from TRBV6-5 and TRBJ1-5; possibly TRBD1 for D (6 bases). This CDR3 is built from 14 residues. The germline V gene encodes CDR1 MNHEY and CDR2 SVGAGI. With 1 base removed from V and 11 bases from J, the gap between germline ends came to 15 bases. As DNA, the CDR3 is TGTGCCAGCAGTTACTTTCAGGGGATAGCGACCCAGCATTTT. This codes for CASSYFQGIATQHF.

This clonotype has just a few counts. The chain combines TRBV30 with TRBJ2-7, with D unclear. The CDR3 has 12 amino acids. Trimming removed 4 bases from V and 5 bases from J, with 12 bases in between. Germline CDR1 is GTSNPN and CDR2 is SVGIG (reference sequence). CDR3 nucleotide sequence: TGTGCCTGGACTGTAAACTTTCACGAGCAGTACTTC. Amino acid sequence: CAWTVNFHEQYF.

The sample holds a few counts of this clonotype. The V gene is TRBV6-1, the J gene TRBJ1-2, with D unclear. Germline V gene sequence: CDR1 MNHNS, CDR2 SASEGT. V lost 6 bases and J 7 bases, leaving 12 bases between the germline ends. CDR3 length: 12 residues. The CDR3 is CASSRGEGGYTF. In nucleotides, the CDR3 is TGTGCCAGCAGCCGGGGAGAGGGTGGCTACACCTTC.

J is TRBJ1-2 and V is TRBV3-1; D unresolved. V lost 0 bases, J lost 6 bases, and 11 bases lay in between. Per the germline V gene, CDR1 is LGHDT and CDR2 is YNNKEL (reference sequence). This CDR3 region has 14 residues. The CDR3 bases are TGTGCCAGCAGCCAAGACCCTACCGTGGATGGCTACACCTTC. This encodes CASSQDPTVDGYTF.

This clonotype was seen a handful of times. No conserved phenylalanine or tryptophan ends this CDR3, so it is likely a read error. The rearrangement uses TRBV5-4 and TRBJ2-5; D possibly corresponds to TRBD2 (6 bases). Germline V gene sequence: CDR1 SGHNT, CDR2 YYREEE (reference sequence). The CDR3 is 11 residues long. Trimming cost V 4 bases and J 9 bases, with 10 bases left between them. CDR3 protein: CASSKEGSQYL. DNA for the CDR3: TGTGCCAGCAGCAAGGAGGGCTCCCAGTACCTC.

This clonotype was detected many times. J is TRBJ2-5 and V is TRBV20-1, with TRBD2 identical over 13 bases. This CDR3 is 13 amino acids long. Germline V gene sequence: CDR1 DFQATT, CDR2 SNEGSKA (reference sequence). After removal of 8 bases from V and 5 bases from J, the junction contained 5 bases not matched to a gene. The CDR3 bases are TGCAGTCAAGGGACTAGCGGGAAGGAGACCCAGTACTTC. This gives the protein CSQGTSGKETQYF.

In regard to this clonotype: This may be a read error, as it is one base from a much larger clone. V usage is TRBV6-1 and J usage is TRBJ2-5; D is unclear. Looked up from germline, CDR1 is MNHNS and CDR2 is SASEGT. This CDR3 region has 13 residues. The CDR3 sequence is CATRLPGGESQYF. In nucleotides, the CDR3 is TGTGCCACGCGGCTACCAGGTGGAGAGTCCCAGTACTTC.

V gene TRBV7-9 combines with J gene TRBJ2-7; D ambiguous. Trimming left V 3 bases short and J 0 bases short, with 9 bases between. Germline V lookup: CDR1 SEHNR, CDR2 FQNEAQ (reference sequence). This CDR3 is 14 amino acids long. CDR3: CASSLPSLSYEQYF. For the CDR3, the DNA is TGTGCCAGCAGCTTGCCTAGTCTCTCCTACGAGCAGTACTTC.

Details on this clonotype: A much more abundant neighbour one base away suggests this may be a read error. The J gene is TRBJ2-7, the V gene TRBV28; D call uncertain. CDR3 length equals 12 residues. Germline V CDR1 and CDR2: MDHEN, SYDVKM. The ends were cut back, 7 bases at V and 3 bases at J, with 10 bases in the middle. The CDR3 bases are TGTGCCAGCACCCTAGGAAACTACGAGCAGTACTTC. It encodes CASTLGNYEQYF.

In this sample, this clonotype turned up many times. The chain's CDR3 is CASKDTSSNQPQHF. CDR3 sequence (DNA): TGTGCCAGCAAGGACACGTCTAGCAATCAGCCCCAGCATTTT. The chain has TRBV19 and TRBJ1-5; maybe TRBD1 (5 bases). CDR1 is LNHDA, CDR2 SQIVND, per germline (reference sequence). The CDR3 covers 14 residues. V was pared by 9 bases and J by 0 bases, with 12 bases between.

The CDR3 region is CASSPLVGGNTEAFF. The DNA of the CDR3 is TGCGCCAGCAGCCCCCTGGTAGGGGGGAACACTGAAGCTTTCTTT. The V call is TRBV4-1, the J call TRBJ1-1; D might be TRBD1 (6 bases). Per the germline V gene, CDR1 is MGHRA and CDR2 is YSYEKL. The CDR3 is 15 residues long. Trimming left V 4 bases short and J 1 base short, with 13 bases between.

The rearrangement uses TRBV29-1 and TRBJ1-1, with 10 bases that match TRBD1. The CDR3 loop spans 12 amino acids. With 6 bases clipped from V and 12 bases from J, the junction kept 10 bases outside the gene matches. The germline CDR1 and CDR2 sequences are SQVTM and ANQGSEA. This CDR3 is CSVVRTGGGTFF. The CDR3 DNA follows: TGCAGCGTCGTTAGGACAGGGGGTGGAACTTTCTTT.

This clonotype was detected many times. The chain employs TRBV2 and TRBJ2-7; D remains ambiguous. There are 16 residues in the CDR3. Germline loops: CDR1 SNHLY, CDR2 FYNNEI. V lost 1 base and J lost 4, with 17 bases in between. In DNA form, the CDR3 reads TGTGCCAGCAGTGAAGTAGGCCAGGCTCAGAAGTACGAGCAGTACTTC. The encoded protein is CASSEVGQAQKYEQYF. Supplemented by reference TRBV2 and TRBJ2-7, the full variable domain reads EPEVTQTPSHQVTQMGQEVILRCVPISNHLYFYWYRQILGQKVEFLVSFYNNEISEKSEIFDDQFSVERPDGSNFTLKIRSTKLEDSAMYFCASSEVGQAQKYEQYFGPGTRLTVT.

In this sample, this clonotype turned up many times. This chain uses TRBV28 with TRBJ2-2; the D gene is possibly TRBD1 (6 bases). V shed 4 bases and J shed 0 bases, with 6 bases lying between them. This CDR3 is 14 amino acids long. Per germline, CDR1 MDHEN and CDR2 SYDVKM. The CDR3 sequence is CASSSGANTGELFF. The CDR3 DNA sequence: TGTGCCAGCAGTTCAGGGGCGAACACCGGGGAGCTGTTTTTT. The variable domain in full, completed from reference TRBV28 and TRBJ2-2, reads DVKVTQSSRYLVKRTGEKVFLECVQDMDHENMFWYRQDPGLGLRLIYFSYDVKMKEKGDIPEGYSVSREKKERFSLILESASTNQTSMYLCASSSGANTGELFFGEGSRLTVL.

In its sample, this clonotype was seen many times. The chain combines TRBV24-1 with TRBJ2-1, with D unresolved. Germline V gene data show CDR1 as KGHDR and CDR2 as SFDVKD. The CDR3 extends over 13 amino acids. V was cut by 1 base and J by 6 bases, with 6 bases left in between. The CDR3 coding sequence is TGTGCCACCAGTGATTTCGTAGGCAATGAGCAGTTCTTC. It translates to CATSDFVGNEQFF.

This clonotype was seen at least ten times. The J gene is TRBJ2-7, the V gene TRBV11-1; TRBD1 agrees at 10 bases. Germline lookup yields CDR1 SGHAT and CDR2 FQDESV (reference sequence). V lost 6 bases and J lost 5; bases outside the gene matches: 13. The length of the CDR3 is 16 residues. CDR3 nucleotide sequence: TGTGCCAGCAGTTCATCCCCCGGGACAGGGGTAAACGAGCAGTACTTC. Translating gives CASSSSPGTGVNEQYF.

In DNA, the CDR3 is TGTGCTAGTGCCCTGGGGGACACTCAAGAGACCCAGTACTTC. Translated: CASALGDTQETQYF. The chain couples TRBV12-5 to TRBJ2-5, with D possibly TRBD1 on 6 matching bases. V was trimmed by 7 bases and J by 2 bases, leaving 14 bases between them. Germline loops: CDR1 LGHNT, CDR2 FRNRAP. CDR3 length equals 14 residues.

This clonotype has at least ten counts. The chain combines TRBV27 with TRBJ2-6, with D maybe TRBD1 (6 bases). This CDR3 is built from 17 residues. Looked up from germline, CDR1 is MNHEY and CDR2 is SMNVEV (reference sequence). V was pared by 2 bases and J by 3 bases, with 14 bases between. CDR3 in DNA: TGTGCCAGCAGTTTACGGACTCCAGGGGTTGGGGCCAACGTCCTGACTTTC. Residues: CASSLRTPGVGANVLTF.